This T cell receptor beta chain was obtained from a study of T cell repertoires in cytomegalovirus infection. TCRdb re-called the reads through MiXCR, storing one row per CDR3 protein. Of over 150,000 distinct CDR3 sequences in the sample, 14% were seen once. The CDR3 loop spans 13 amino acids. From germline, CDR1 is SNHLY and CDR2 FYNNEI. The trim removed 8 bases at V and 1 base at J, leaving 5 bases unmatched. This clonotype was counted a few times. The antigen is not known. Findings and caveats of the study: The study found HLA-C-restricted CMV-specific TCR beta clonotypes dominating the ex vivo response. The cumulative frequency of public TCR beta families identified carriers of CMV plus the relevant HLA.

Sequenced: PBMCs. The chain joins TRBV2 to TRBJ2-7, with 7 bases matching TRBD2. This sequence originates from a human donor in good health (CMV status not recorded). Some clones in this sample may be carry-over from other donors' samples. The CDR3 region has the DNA TGTGCCAGCCGGGGGGTAGCATCCTACGAGCAGTACTTC. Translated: CASRGVASYEQYF.